A selection of T cell receptor beta chains follows, all from one sample in a study of blood T cell repertoires in COVID-19. Assay used: immunoSEQ multiplex PCR; TCRdb lists only in-frame clones, some missing. This table has 250,000 to 350,000 clones, approximately 80% appearing once. The sample taken for sequencing was peripheral blood. The origin of the receptors is a woman in her 50s with active or convalescent COVID-19. The CDR3 runs from the conserved cysteine through the conserved F or W. D genes are given only for firm matches. Clone size is stated in some rows and not others, as once, few, many or a class when expanded.

j_call	clone_size	v_call	d_call	cdr3_aa	cdr3_nt
TRBJ2-7	NA	TRBV5-1	TRBD2	CASSLVGLAGGGEQYF	TGCGCCAGCAGCTTGGTAGGTCTAGCGGGAGGCGGCGAGCAGTACTTC
TRBJ2-7	NA	TRBV27	TRBD2	CASSLSAGVLSEQYF	TGTGCCAGCAGTTTATCGGCGGGAGTATTGTCGGAGCAGTACTTC
TRBJ2-1	once	TRBV6-1	TRBD1	CASSERGQVYNEQFF	TGTGCCAGCAGTGAAAGAGGACAGGTCTACAATGAGCAGTTCTTC
TRBJ1-4	NA	TRBV5-1	TRBD1	CASSPGTGSGSYEKLFF	TGCGCCAGCAGCCCCGGGACAGGGTCCGGAAGCTACGAAAAACTGTTTTTT
TRBJ2-5	many	TRBV3-1/TRBV3-2	NA	CASSLAQSQETQYF	TGTGCCAGCAGTCTTGCGCAAAGCCAAGAGACCCAGTACTTC
TRBJ2-7	NA	TRBV18	TRBD1	CASSAPVGQARSYEQYF	TGTGCCAGCTCCGCACCAGTTGGACAGGCGCGGTCCTACGAGCAGTACTTC
TRBJ2-1	NA	TRBV30	TRBD2	CAWGLAGGNEQFF	TGTGCCTGGGGACTAGCGGGAGGCAATGAGCAGTTCTTC
TRBJ2-1	NA	TRBV29-1	TRBD2	CSVATSGDEQFF	TGCAGCGTTGCGACTAGCGGGGATGAGCAGTTCTTC
TRBJ1-3	NA	TRBV4-2	NA	CASSQDRSGNTIYF	TGTGCCAGCAGCCAAGACAGGTCTGGAAACACCATATATTTT
TRBJ2-3	NA	TRBV28	TRBD2	CASSPLAGPADTQYF	TGTGCCAGCAGTCCGTTAGCGGGCCCAGCAGATACGCAGTATTTT